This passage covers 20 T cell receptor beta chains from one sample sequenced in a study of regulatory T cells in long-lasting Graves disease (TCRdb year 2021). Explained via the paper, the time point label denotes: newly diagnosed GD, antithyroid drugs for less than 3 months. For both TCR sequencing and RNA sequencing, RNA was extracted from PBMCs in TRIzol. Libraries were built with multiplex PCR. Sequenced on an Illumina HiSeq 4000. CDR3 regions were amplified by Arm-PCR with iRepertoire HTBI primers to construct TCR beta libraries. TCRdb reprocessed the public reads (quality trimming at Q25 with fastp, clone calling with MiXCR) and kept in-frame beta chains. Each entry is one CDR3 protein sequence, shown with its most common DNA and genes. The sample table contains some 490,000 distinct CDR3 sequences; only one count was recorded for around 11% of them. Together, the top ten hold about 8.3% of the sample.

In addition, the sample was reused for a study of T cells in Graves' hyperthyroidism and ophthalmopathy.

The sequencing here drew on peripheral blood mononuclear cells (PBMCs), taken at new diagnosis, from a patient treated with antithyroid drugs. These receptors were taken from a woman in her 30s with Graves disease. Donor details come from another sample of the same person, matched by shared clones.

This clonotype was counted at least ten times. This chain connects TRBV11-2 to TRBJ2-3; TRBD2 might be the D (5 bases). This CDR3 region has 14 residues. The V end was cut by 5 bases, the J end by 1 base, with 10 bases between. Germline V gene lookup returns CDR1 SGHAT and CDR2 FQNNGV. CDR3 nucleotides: TGTGCCAGCAGCCCGGACTGGCGCACAGATACGCAGTATTTT. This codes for CASSPDWRTDTQYF.

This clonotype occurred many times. The chain's CDR3 is CASSLVVGENTEAFF. The CDR3 DNA is TGCGCCAGCAGCTTGGTTGTAGGCGAGAACACTGAAGCTTTCTTT. The J gene is TRBJ1-1, the V gene TRBV5-1, with unresolved D. In germline, CDR1 is SGHRS, CDR2 YFSETQ. The ends were cut back, 0 bases at V and 1 base at J, with 10 bases in the middle. The CDR3 is 15 amino acids.

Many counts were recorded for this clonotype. This CDR3 is CAWARNTEAFF. CDR3 coding DNA: TGTGCCTGGGCGAGGAACACTGAAGCTTTCTTT. The V gene is TRBV30, the J gene TRBJ1-1; D is ambiguous. Trimming removed 5 bases at V and 1 base at J, with 5 bases between. Germline V gene data show CDR1 as GTSNPN and CDR2 as SVGIG (reference sequence). The CDR3 is 11 amino acids. The full variable domain, with the rest looked up from reference TRBV30 and TRBJ1-1, is SQTIHQWPATLVQPVGSPLSLECTVEGTSNPNLYWYRQAAGRGLQLLFYSVGIGQISSEVPQNLSASRPQDRQFILSSKKLLLSDSGFYLCAWARNTEAFFGQGTRLTVV.

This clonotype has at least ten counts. The CDR3 loop is CASSLAGLAGGQNEQFF. The DNA of the CDR3 is TGTGCCAGCAGCTTAGCAGGGCTAGCGGGAGGACAAAATGAGCAGTTCTTC. This chain connects TRBV11-3 to TRBJ2-1; 11 nucleotides align to TRBD2. Germline CDR1 SGHNT, CDR2 YENEEA. The length of the CDR3 is 17 residues. V shed 1 base and J 7 bases; nucleotides not matched to a gene: 9.

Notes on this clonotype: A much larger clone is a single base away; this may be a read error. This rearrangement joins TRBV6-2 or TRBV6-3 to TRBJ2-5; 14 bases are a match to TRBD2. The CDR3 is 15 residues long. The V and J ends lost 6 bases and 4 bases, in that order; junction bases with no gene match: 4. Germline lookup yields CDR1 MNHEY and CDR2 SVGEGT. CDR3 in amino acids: CASSLGLAGAETQYF. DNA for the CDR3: TGTGCCAGCAGCCTGGGACTAGCGGGAGCAGAGACCCAGTACTTC.

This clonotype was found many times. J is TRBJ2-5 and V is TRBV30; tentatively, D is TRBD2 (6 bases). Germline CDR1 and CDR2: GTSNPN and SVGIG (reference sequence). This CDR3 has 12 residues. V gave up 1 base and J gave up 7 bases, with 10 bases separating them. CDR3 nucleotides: TGTGCCTGGAGTGGGGGGGAAGCGACCCAGTACTTC. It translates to CAWSGGEATQYF.

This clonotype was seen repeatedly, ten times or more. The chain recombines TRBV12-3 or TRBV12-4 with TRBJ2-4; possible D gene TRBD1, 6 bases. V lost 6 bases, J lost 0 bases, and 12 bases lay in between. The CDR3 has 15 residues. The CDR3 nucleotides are TGTGCCAGCAGGCAGACAGGTCGAGCCAAAAACATTCAGTACTTC. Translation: CASRQTGRAKNIQYF.

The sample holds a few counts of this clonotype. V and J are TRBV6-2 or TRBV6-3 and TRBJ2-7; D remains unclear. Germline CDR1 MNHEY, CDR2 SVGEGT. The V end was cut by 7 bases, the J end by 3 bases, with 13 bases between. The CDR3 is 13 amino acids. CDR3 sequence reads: CASKFGLVYEQYF. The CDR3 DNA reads TGTGCCAGCAAATTCGGGCTAGTCTACGAGCAGTACTTC.

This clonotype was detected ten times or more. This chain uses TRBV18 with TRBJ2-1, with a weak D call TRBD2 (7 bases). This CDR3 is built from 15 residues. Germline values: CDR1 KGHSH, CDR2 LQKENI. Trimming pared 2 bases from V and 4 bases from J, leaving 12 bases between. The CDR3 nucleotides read TGTGCCAGCTCACCAACGGGGGGCTTGTACAATGAGCAGTTCTTC. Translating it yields CASSPTGGLYNEQFF.

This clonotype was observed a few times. CDR3 sequence: CSVERGEAFF. The CDR3 DNA follows: TGCAGCGTTGAAAGGGGTGAAGCTTTCTTT. The chain recombines TRBV29-1 with TRBJ1-1, with D tentatively TRBD1 (5 bases). The V end lost 2 bases, the J end lost 7 bases, and 5 bases lay between the germline ends. The CDR3 covers 10 residues. The germline V gene has CDR1 SQVTM and CDR2 ANQGSEA.

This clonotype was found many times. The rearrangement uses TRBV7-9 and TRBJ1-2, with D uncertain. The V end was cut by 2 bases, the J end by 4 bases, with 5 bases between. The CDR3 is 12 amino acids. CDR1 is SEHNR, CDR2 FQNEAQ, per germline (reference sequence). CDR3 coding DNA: TGTGCCAGCAGCTTAAAGTTCTATGGCTACACCTTC. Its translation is CASSLKFYGYTF.

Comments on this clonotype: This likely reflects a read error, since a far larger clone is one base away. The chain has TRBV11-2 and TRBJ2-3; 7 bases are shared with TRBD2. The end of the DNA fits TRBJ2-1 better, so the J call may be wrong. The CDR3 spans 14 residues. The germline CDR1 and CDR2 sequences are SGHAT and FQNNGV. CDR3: CASSTLGGGDEQFF. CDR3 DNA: TGTGCCAGCAGCACCCTGGGGGGGGGAGATGAGCAGTTCTTC.

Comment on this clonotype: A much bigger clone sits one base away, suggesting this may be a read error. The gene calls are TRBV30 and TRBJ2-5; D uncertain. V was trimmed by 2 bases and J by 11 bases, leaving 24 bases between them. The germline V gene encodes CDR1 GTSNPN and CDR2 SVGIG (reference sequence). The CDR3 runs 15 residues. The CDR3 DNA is TGTGCCTGGAGTCGGACGAACGCAAAATACAATGAGCAGTACTTC. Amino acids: CAWSRTNAKYNEQYF.

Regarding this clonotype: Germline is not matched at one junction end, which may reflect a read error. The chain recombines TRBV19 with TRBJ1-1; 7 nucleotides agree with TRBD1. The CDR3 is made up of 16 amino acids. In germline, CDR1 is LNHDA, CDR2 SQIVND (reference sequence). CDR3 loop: CASSKGRGVVATGAFF. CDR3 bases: TGTGCCAGTAGTAAAGGCAGGGGGGTGGTTGCCACTGGAGCTTTCTTT.

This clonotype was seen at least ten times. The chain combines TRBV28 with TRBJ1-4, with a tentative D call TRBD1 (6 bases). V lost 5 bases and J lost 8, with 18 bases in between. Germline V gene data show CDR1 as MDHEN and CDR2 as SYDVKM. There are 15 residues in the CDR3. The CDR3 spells CASSEGGPEREKLFF. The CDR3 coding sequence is TGTGCCAGCAGTGAGGGGGGACCGGAACGGGAAAAACTGTTTTTT.

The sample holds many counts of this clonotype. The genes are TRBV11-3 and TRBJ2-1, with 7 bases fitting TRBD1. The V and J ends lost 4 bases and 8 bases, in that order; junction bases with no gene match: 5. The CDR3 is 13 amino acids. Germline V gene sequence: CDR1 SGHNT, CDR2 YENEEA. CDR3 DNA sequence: TGTGCCAGCAGCTCGACAGGGAACCATGAGCAGTTCTTC. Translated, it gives CASSSTGNHEQFF.

CDR3 sequence (DNA): TGTGCCAGCAGTTTCACTAGCGGGAGTAGTAGCGGCCAAGAGACCCAGTACTTC. It is translated as CASSFTSGSSSGQETQYF. The chain carries TRBV2 and TRBJ2-5; 11 bases line up with TRBD2. The V segment lost 5 bases and the J segment 1 base; nucleotides outside the gene matches: 12. Germline-derived CDR1 and CDR2 are SNHLY and FYNNEI. The CDR3 contains 18 residues. Drawing the rest from reference TRBV2 and TRBJ2-5, the complete variable domain is EPEVTQTPSHQVTQMGQEVILRCVPISNHLYFYWYRQILGQKVEFLVSFYNNEISEKSEIFDDQFSVERPDGSNFTLKIRSTKLEDSAMYFCASSFTSGSSSGQETQYFGPGTRLLVL.

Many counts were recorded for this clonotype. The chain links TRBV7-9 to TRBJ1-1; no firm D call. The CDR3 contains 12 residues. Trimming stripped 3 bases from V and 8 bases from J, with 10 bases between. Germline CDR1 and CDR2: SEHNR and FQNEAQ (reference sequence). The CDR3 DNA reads TGTGCCAGCAGCTTCGGGTTGAACGAAGCTTTCTTT. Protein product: CASSFGLNEAFF.

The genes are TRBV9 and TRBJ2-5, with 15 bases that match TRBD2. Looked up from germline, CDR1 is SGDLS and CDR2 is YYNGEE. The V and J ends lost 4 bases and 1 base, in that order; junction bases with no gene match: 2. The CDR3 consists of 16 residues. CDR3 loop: CASSRTSGRAQETQYF. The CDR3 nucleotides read TGTGCCAGCAGCAGGACTAGCGGGAGGGCCCAAGAGACCCAGTACTTC.

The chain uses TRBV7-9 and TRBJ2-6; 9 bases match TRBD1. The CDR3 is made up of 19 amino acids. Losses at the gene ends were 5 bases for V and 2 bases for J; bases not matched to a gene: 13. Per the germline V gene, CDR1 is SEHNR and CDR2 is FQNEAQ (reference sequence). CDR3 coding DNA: TGTGCCAGCAGCCTTGGTCAGGGGACAGGGACGACTGGGGCCAACGTCCTGACTTTC. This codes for CASSLGQGTGTTGANVLTF.